Included here is one T cell receptor (beta chain) sequence, with context. The table came from immunoSEQ multiplex PCR; TCRdb's copy has only in-frame clones and leaves some out. Here the sample spans more than 75,000 clones, around 87% being singletons. The sample belongs to a study of OX40 agonist ivuxolimab in advanced cancers. With 6 bases clipped from V and 3 bases from J, the junction kept 9 bases outside the gene matches. From germline, CDR1 is LNHDA and CDR2 SQIVND (reference sequence). The CDR3 consists of 16 residues. This chain uses TRBV19 with TRBJ1-5, with 9 bases aligning to TRBD1. This clonotype originated in an adult with an advanced solid tumor such as melanoma, head and neck, liver or kidney cancer. The sample in question was CD4+ or CD8+ T cells sorted from blood, obtained in a trial of the OX40 agonist ivuxolimab. This CDR3 is CASRRWTGVINQPQHF. CDR3 sequence (DNA): TGTGCCAGTAGGAGGTGGACAGGGGTTATCAATCAGCCCCAGCATTTT.